This T cell receptor (beta chain) was found in a study of blood T cell repertoires in COVID-19. Per germline, CDR1 DFQATT and CDR2 SNEGSKA (reference sequence). The CDR3 extends over 14 amino acids. J lost 1 base, V lost 3 bases, and 3 bases had no gene match. Assay: immunoSEQ multiplex PCR; the TCRdb copy retains only in-frame clones and omits some. There are about 61,000 clones in the sample; around nine tenths occur only once, and over 20% lies in the top ten. The receptor comes from a woman aged 45-65 years with active or convalescent COVID-19. Material: peripheral blood. The chain uses TRBV20-1 and TRBJ2-3; 8 bases align to TRBD2. The CDR3 is CSASAGGRTDTQYF. DNA of the CDR3: TGCAGTGCTAGTGCGGGGGGACGCACAGATACGCAGTATTTT.